This TCR beta chain emerged from a study of radiation and T cells in renal cell carcinoma. Study at large: Nephrectomy followed 15 Gy stereotactic body radiation by 4 weeks. Whole-study findings and limits: Baseline intratumoral clonotype presence is unknown without pretreatment biopsies.

The assay was immunoSEQ multiplex PCR, and TCRdb's table has in-frame clones only and misses some. In the table there are about 140,000 clones, less than 85% of which are singletons. Germline V gene data show CDR1 as LGHNA and CDR2 as YSLEER. V shed 0 bases and J shed 13 bases, with 13 bases lying between them. The CDR3 is made up of 13 amino acids. On this clone: Its antigen is not known.

The sample's time point: baseline pretreatment blood. The treatment: 15 Gy SBRT to primary tumor, nephrectomy 4 weeks later. Clear cell pathology was present in this patient's renal cell carcinoma. J is TRBJ1-5 and V is TRBV4-3, with a possible D match to TRBD1 (5 bases). The specimen was blood, collected from a patient whose treatment included radiotherapy and nephrectomy. The source is a woman aged 45 to 65 with renal cell carcinoma. This CDR3 reads CASSQERTGAQHF. For the CDR3, the DNA is TGCGCCAGCAGCCAAGAGAGAACCGGGGCTCAGCATTTT.